This T cell receptor beta chain was identified in a study of vaccination and CD4 T cells after COVID-19 (dated by TCRdb to the early 2020s). Concerning the study at large: Convalescent patients had a positive SARS-CoV-2 result on nasal swab PCR, and of these patients, nine had mild disease and one had severe disease. The convalescent cohort comprised six males and four females, including two Hispanic individuals, seven Caucasians, two Asians and one multiracial person. Participants got two doses of the Pfizer-BioNTech BNT162b2 vaccine (n=8) or two doses of the Moderna mRNA-1273 vaccine (n=2). Post-COVID blood samples from convalescent patients were collected a median of about 100 days after diagnosis, with a range of roughly 30 to 161 days. The time from the second vaccine dose to post-vaccine blood sampling had a median of roughly 79 days and ranged from about 14 to 250 days. The cultures were stimulated with overlapping spike peptide pools from SARS-CoV-2 and from the common cold coronaviruses HCoV-NL63, HCoV-OC43 and HCoV-229E. Control cultures received a CEFX viral epitope pool as the positive control, an HIV-1 Nef peptide pool as the negative control, or no peptide. In 10 COVID-19 convalescent patients and a handful of infection-naive healthy vaccine recipients, the spike-specific CD4+ TCR repertoire before mRNA vaccination was compared with the repertoire after mRNA vaccination.

The treatment or condition label of this sample denotes: roughly ten-day PBMC culture with coronavirus spike peptide pools or control peptides (ViraFEST assay). The study used the ViraFEST assay, which expanded antigen-specific T cells with peptide pools and then identified expanded clonotypes by TCR sequencing. The convalescent patients' positive SARS-CoV-2 PCR tests fell between March and December 2020, which was before the Alpha, Beta and Delta variants emerged in the United States. PBMCs were cultured at 1.5 million to 2.5 million per well in IMDM supplemented with approximately 5% human AB serum and around 9.5 IU/ml IL-2, with approximately 10 ug/ml peptide pools added. Half of the culture medium was replaced with fresh IL-2-containing medium on days 3 and 7. Once the cells had been in culture for around 10 days, the EasySep CD4+ T cell isolation kit was used to isolate CD4+ T cells by negative selection. PBMCs were separated from whole blood using Ficoll-Paque Plus gradient centrifugation and then either used fresh or cryopreserved at -140C. Each culture condition was generally run in triplicate wells.

Broad study findings and their caveats: In convalescent patients, nearly all vaccine-specific clones (304 of 307) were found to be mono-reactive for SARS-CoV-2 spike rather than cross-reactive with common cold coronaviruses. Although the median number of SARS-CoV-2-reactive clonotypes went up from roughly 23 after infection to around 39 after vaccination, the increase was not significant. Among the post-vaccine SARS-CoV-2-reactive clones in convalescent patients, a median about 87% showed up only after vaccination, which suggests vaccine-specific priming. Relatively few convalescent patients were included in the study, and early timepoints after natural infection were not analyzed.

This clonotype was counted a few times. Its antigen is unknown. No per-base quality is available; no much larger clone lies one base away. V sheds 1 base and J sheds 5 bases, leaving 12 bases between their ends. The germline V gene encodes CDR1 SGHVS and CDR2 FQNEAQ. The cysteine opens and the phenylalanine closes a CDR3 of 14 amino acids. Only the CDR3 portion is preserved as DNA: 42 bases, with reading frame beginning at the first base. Library generation was performed with PCR. DNA from cultured CD4+ T cells underwent TCR sequencing with the Oncomine TCR Beta short-read assay at the Johns Hopkins FTIC core. The QIAamp micro DNA kit was used to extract genomic DNA from the cultured CD4+ T cells. The Oncomine TCR Beta libraries from cultured CD4+ T cells were pooled using unique dual indexes and then sequenced on an Illumina iSeq 100. The original pipeline was this. Non-productive sequences were removed, and CDR3s that did not start with C, did not end with F or W, or were shorter than 7 amino acids were discarded. The MANAFEST web application identified antigen-specific clonotypes by comparing peptide-stimulated wells against reference wells and other culture wells. Positive clones required FDR below 0.05, an odds ratio above 5, and productive frequency above 0.1% in at least two of three replicate wells. Clonotypes that were significantly expanded in both SARS-CoV-2 spike wells and at least one common cold coronavirus spike condition were defined as cross-reactive. Levenshtein distances (stringdist) and unrooted phylogenetic trees (ape) in R version 3.6.1 were used to assess CDR3 homology. The public sequencing data were trimmed at Q25 with fastp and processed into clonotypes with MiXCR by TCRdb, which kept only in-frame beta chains. Rows are unified per CDR3 protein, each entry keeping the most common DNA and genes. The V and J calls reflect TCRdb's pipeline rather than the authors' work. The sample data list approximately 12,000 distinct CDR3 sequences, and 30% of these were observed just once. The ten largest account for around 20% of the sample.

The receptor was isolated from a human donor with COVID-19. The V and J genes are TRBV7-8 and TRBJ2-7; TRBD2 is possibly the D segment (5 matching bases). Specimen: cultured CD4+ T cells from blood. For the CDR3, the sequence is CASSLVGVLNEQYF. The DNA sequence is given as TGTGCCAGCAGCTTAGTGGGAGTATTGAACGAGCAGTACTTC.